This TCR beta chain appears in the sequencing data of a study of blood T cells in healthy people across ages. V dropped 1 base and J dropped 3; count of bases not matched to a gene: 4. This CDR3 contains 15 residues. Germline assignment: CDR1 LGHNA and CDR2 YNFKEQ. Study-level results: Without sorted subsets, naive and antigen-experienced compartments could not be conclusively compared. Observed TCR beta diversity per million T cells went down as age went up. This fall followed a roughly linear course with age.

To note about this clonotype: No antigen is known for it.

PCR was performed a second time for roughly 7 to 11 cycles using a sample-barcoded 5' primer and a J-beta primer mix. TCRdb redid the calling of the 5' RACE reads with MiXCR, one entry per CDR3 protein. Counted here are about 1,400,000 distinct CDR3 sequences, 59% occurring once; the ten biggest clones make up over 5.5%. The sample was blood. The chain joins TRBV4-2 to TRBJ2-3, with 7 bases aligning to TRBD1. The TCR sequence derives from a man in his late teens or twenties in good health. The CDR3 reads CASSQGGQVTDTQYF. The CDR3 DNA reads as TGTGCCAGCAGCCAAGGCGGACAGGTTACAGATACGCAGTATTTT.